This T cell receptor (beta chain) was observed in a study of blood T cells in healthy people across ages. Using a J-beta primer mix together with a sample-barcoded 5' primer, a second PCR was run for roughly 6 to 12 cycles. MiXCR, run by TCRdb on the 5' RACE reads, gives a single entry per CDR3 protein. The profile shows about a million distinct CDR3 sequences, 45% to 50% of them singletons. The CDR3 is 16 residues long. The J segment lost 4 bases and the V segment lost 11 bases, leaving 19 bases of the junction unmatched. The germline V gene has CDR1 MNHNY and CDR2 SVGAGI (reference sequence). Sequencing was carried out using blood. This clonotype was obtained from a man aged 30-40 years in good health. The chain employs TRBV6-6 and TRBJ1-1, with 7 bases fitting TRBD1. The CDR3 DNA reads TGTGCCTCATTAAGGGACAGATTCGCGGGTGCCACTGAAGCTTTCTTT. Residues: CASLRDRFAGATEAFF.